This T cell receptor beta chain was captured in a study of identical twins. The study's findings and limits: Some out-of-frame alpha sequences were shared by twins, and these showed excess low generation probability. For cord blood, abundant beta clonotypes had fewer insertions, unlike memory repertoires, which showed none.

Germline loops: CDR1 LGHDT, CDR2 YNNKEL (reference sequence). This CDR3 spans 16 amino acids. J lost 1 base, V lost 0 bases, and 4 bases had no gene match. cDNA carried unique molecular identifiers, and a universal primer site was added by template switching. MiXCR was run by TCRdb on the 5' RACE reads, yielding one entry per CDR3 protein. This sample has approximately 600,000 distinct CDR3 sequences, with nearly 10% found just once. This clonotype was recorded at least ten times. Its antigen is unidentified. This sample was also put to use in a study of yellow fever vaccine responses in identical twins. As that study records: Convergence reportedly seemed to mark part of the twins' vaccine T cell response, with personalization marking the rest.

The sample taken for sequencing was PBMCs. This clonotype was obtained from a woman aged 18 to 35 in good health. J is TRBJ2-7 and V is TRBV3-1, with TRBD2 matching over 9 bases. Here the CDR3 reads CASSQEGAGGSYEQYF. As DNA, the CDR3 is TGTGCCAGCAGCCAAGAAGGAGCGGGAGGATCCTACGAGCAGTACTTC.